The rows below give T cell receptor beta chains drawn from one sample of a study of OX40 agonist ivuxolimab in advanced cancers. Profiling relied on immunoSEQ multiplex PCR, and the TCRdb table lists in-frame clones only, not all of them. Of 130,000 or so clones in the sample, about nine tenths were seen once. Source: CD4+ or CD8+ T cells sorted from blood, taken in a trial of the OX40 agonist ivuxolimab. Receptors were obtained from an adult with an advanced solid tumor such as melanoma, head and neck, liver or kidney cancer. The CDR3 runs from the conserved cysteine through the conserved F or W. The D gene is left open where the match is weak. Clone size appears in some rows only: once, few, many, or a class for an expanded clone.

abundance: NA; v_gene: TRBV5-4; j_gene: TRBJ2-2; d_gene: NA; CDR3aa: CASSLGGVDGPNTGELFF; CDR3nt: TGTGCCAGCAGCTTGGGCGGGGTAGACGGACCTAACACCGGGGAGCTGTTTTTT
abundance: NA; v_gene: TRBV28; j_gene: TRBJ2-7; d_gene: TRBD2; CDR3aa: CASSPSGTAPSEQYF; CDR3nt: TGTGCCAGCAGTCCTAGCGGGACGGCACCCAGCGAGCAGTACTTC
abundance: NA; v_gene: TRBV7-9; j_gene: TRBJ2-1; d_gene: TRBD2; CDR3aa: CASRIGTSLEFF; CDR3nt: TGTGCCAGCAGGATTGGGACTAGCTTAGAATTCTTC
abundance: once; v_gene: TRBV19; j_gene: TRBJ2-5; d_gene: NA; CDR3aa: CASSIWGSREETQYF; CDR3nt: TGTGCCAGTAGTATTTGGGGGAGTAGGGAGGAGACCCAGTACTTC
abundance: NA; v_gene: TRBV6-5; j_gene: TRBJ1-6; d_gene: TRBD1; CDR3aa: CASSQGTGTGPLHF; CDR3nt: TGTGCCAGCAGTCAAGGGACAGGGACTGGTCCCCTCCACTTT
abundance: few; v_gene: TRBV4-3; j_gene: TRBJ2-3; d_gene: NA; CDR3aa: CASSQGVGRDPDTQYF; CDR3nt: TGCGCCAGCAGCCAAGGAGTCGGGCGGGACCCAGATACGCAGTATTTT
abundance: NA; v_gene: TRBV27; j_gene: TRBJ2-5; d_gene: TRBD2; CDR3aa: CASSLSTLAGSQETQYF; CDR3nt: TGTGCCAGCAGTTTATCGACTCTAGCGGGCTCCCAAGAGACCCAGTACTTC
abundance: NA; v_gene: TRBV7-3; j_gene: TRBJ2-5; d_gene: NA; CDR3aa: CASSQTQSGTQYF; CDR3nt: TGTGCCAGCAGCCAAACGCAATCTGGGACCCAGTACTTC
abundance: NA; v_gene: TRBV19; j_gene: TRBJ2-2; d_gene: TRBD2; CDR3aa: CASSIWAGWEGTGELFF; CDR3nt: TGTGCCAGTAGTATTTGGGCAGGATGGGAGGGCACCGGGGAGCTGTTTTTT
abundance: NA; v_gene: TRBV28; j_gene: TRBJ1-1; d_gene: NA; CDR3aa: CASSISSAFTEAFF; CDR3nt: TGTGCCAGCAGTATATCCTCGGCGTTCACTGAAGCTTTCTTT
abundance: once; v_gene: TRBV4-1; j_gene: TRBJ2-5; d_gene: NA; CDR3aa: CASSQDRTDLETQYF; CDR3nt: TGCGCCAGCAGCCAAGATCGGACGGATCTGGAGACCCAGTACTTC
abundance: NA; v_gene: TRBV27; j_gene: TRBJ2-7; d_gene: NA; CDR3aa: CASSMGGYEQYF; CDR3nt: TGTGCCAGCAGTATGGGGGGATACGAGCAGTACTTC
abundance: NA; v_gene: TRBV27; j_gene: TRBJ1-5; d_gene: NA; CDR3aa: CASSLLGVGSNQPQHF; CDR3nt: TGTGCCAGCAGTTTACTGGGGGTCGGGAGCAATCAGCCCCAGCATTTT
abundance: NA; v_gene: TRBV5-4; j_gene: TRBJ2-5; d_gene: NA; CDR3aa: CASSRDQETQYF; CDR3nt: TGTGCCAGCAGTCGGGACCAAGAGACCCAGTACTTC
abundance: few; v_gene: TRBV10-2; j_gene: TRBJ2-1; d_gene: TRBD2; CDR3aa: CASLLAGGDEQFF; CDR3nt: TGCGCCAGCCTCCTAGCGGGAGGCGATGAGCAGTTCTTC
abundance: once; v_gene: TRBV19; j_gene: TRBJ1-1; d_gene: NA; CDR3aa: CASRKYGVGETEAFF; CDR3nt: TGTGCCAGTAGGAAGTACGGGGTCGGGGAAACTGAAGCTTTCTTT
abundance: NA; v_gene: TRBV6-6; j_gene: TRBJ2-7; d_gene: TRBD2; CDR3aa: CATDRGGVGEEQYF; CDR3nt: TGTGCCACCGACCGGGGGGGAGTTGGAGAGGAGCAGTACTTC